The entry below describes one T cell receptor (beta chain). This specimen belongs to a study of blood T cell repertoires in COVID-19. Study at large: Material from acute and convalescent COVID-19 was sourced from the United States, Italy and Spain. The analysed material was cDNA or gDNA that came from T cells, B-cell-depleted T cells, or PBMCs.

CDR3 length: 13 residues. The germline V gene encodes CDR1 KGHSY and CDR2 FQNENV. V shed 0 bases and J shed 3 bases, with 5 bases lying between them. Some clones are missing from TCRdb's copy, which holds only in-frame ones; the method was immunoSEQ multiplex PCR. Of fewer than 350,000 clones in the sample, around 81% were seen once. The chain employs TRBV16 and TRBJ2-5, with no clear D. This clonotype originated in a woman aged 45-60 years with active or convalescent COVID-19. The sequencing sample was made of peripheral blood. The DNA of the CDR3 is TGTGCCAGCAGCCAATCGGCGGAAGAGACCCAGTACTTC. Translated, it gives CASSQSAEETQYF. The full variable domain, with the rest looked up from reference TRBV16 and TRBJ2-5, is GEEVAQTPKHLVRGEGQKAKLYCAPIKGHSYVFWYQQVLKNEFKFLISFQNENVFDETGMPKERFSAKCLPNSPCSLEIQATKLEDSAVYFCASSQSAEETQYFGPGTRLLVL.